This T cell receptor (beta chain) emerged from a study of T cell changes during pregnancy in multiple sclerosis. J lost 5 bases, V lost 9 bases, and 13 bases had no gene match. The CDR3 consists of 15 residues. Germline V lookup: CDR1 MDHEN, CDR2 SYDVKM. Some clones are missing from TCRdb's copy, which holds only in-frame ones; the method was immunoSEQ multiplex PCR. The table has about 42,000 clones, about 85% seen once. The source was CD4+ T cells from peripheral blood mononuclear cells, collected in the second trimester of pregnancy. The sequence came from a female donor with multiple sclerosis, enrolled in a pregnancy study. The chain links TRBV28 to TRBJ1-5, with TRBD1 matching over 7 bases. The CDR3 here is CASPAGQRFHQPQHF. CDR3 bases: TGTGCCAGTCCGGCGGGACAGCGATTCCATCAGCCCCAGCATTTT.